These 8 T cell receptor beta chains came from one sample sequenced in a study of T-cell reconstitution after alpha-beta-depleted transplantation in children. Unique molecular identifiers were used in preparing the TCRbeta library. TCRdb re-analysed the PCR reads in MiXCR, keeping a single row per CDR3 protein. The sample shows about 420,000 distinct CDR3 sequences, under 20% of them seen only once. The sample in question was PBMCs, mostly from graft donor cells, obtained 360 days after TCRalphabeta/CD19-depleted stem cell transplant. These receptors all come from a boy younger than two who had a stem cell transplant for Wiskott-Aldrich syndrome, so the T cells may come from the graft donor.

The chain carries TRBV10-2 and TRBJ2-1; tentative D call: TRBD2 (5 bases). CDR1 and CDR2 from the germline V gene are WSHSY and SAAADI. V was cut by 6 bases and J by 10 bases, with 25 bases left in between. There are 16 residues in the CDR3. CDR3 amino acids: CASRVLGLADHIEQFF. The CDR3 DNA follows: TGCGCCAGCAGGGTCCTAGGGCTAGCAGACCATATAGAGCAGTTCTTC.

This clonotype was detected a few times. As DNA, the CDR3 is TGTGCCATCAGTGACTATTTGTTAGGGGAGCAGTTCTTC. It codes for CAISDYLLGEQFF. The J gene is TRBJ2-1, the V gene TRBV10-3; D is ambiguous. The germline V gene encodes CDR1 ENHRY and CDR2 SYGVKD. Trimming stripped 3 bases from V and 10 bases from J, with 13 bases between. This CDR3 is built from 13 residues.

This clonotype was seen a few times. The chain combines TRBV18 with TRBJ2-1; 8 nucleotides agree with TRBD2. Germline-derived CDR1 and CDR2 are KGHSH and LQKENI. The CDR3 extends over 17 amino acids. V lost 2 bases to trimming and J lost 3 bases; unmatched junction nucleotides: 9. This CDR3 reads CASSPSELAVYYNEQFF. The CDR3 region has the DNA TGTGCCAGCTCACCATCAGAACTAGCGGTATACTACAATGAGCAGTTCTTC.

This clonotype was seen a handful of times. The chain employs TRBV6-1 and TRBJ1-5, with TRBD1 identical over 10 bases. The CDR3 length is 14 residues. V lost 6 bases, J lost 5 bases, and 4 bases stayed unmatched. CDR1 is MNHNS and CDR2 is SASEGT in the germline V gene. In DNA form, the CDR3 reads TGTGCCAGCAGGCGGGACAGGGGCGATCAGCCCCAGCATTTT. This translates into CASRRDRGDQPQHF.

A few counts support this clonotype. The chain has TRBV11-2 and TRBJ2-1, with D unresolved. This CDR3 has 13 residues. The V and J ends lost 5 bases and 6 bases respectively, with 11 bases between them. Germline loops: CDR1 SGHAT, CDR2 FQNNGV. The CDR3 sequence is CASSTPLGNEQFF. The CDR3 DNA sequence: TGTGCCAGCAGCACCCCATTGGGCAATGAGCAGTTCTTC.

This rearrangement joins TRBV5-1 to TRBJ2-3, with 8 bases that match TRBD1. CDR3 length: 14 residues. V lost 7 bases, J lost 2 bases, and 6 bases stayed unmatched. Germline loops: CDR1 SGHRS, CDR2 YFSETQ. CDR3 DNA: TGCGCCAGCGGACAGGGAGCCTTCACAGATACGCAGTATTTT. It encodes CASGQGAFTDTQYF.

The chain links TRBV7-9 to TRBJ2-5; D is unresolved. V shed 0 bases and J shed 6 bases, with 11 bases lying between them. Germline V gives CDR1 SEHNR, CDR2 FQNEAQ (reference sequence). The CDR3 length is 14 residues. The DNA of the CDR3 is TGTGCCAGCAGCTTAGCAGGGTGGCTAAAGACCCAGTACTTC. It codes for CASSLAGWLKTQYF.

This clonotype occurred a few times. This sequence joins TRBV12-3 or TRBV12-4 and TRBJ2-1; D possibly corresponds to TRBD2 (6 bases). The CDR3 covers 17 residues. The V end lost 6 bases, the J end lost 5 bases, and 23 bases lay between the germline ends. The CDR3 region is CASSRTRWSSAHNEQFF. CDR3 nucleotides: TGTGCCAGCAGCAGAACCCGGTGGTCTAGCGCCCACAATGAGCAGTTCTTC.